One TCR beta chain is described in this entry. Its antigen is unidentified. These data originate in a study of shared clonotypes between healthy human individuals. Notes on the study in general: Clonotype sharing among donors likely depends on sequencing depth.

Sequencing used immunoSEQ multiplex PCR; TCRdb keeps in-frame clones, though not all of them. Here the sample spans 2 million to 2.5 million clones, about 90% being singletons. Trimming at V came to 5 bases and at J to 4 bases, leaving 9 bases not matched to a gene. CDR1 SGHVS and CDR2 FQNEAQ come from the germline V gene. The CDR3 runs 16 residues. This sequence was found in a man aged 18 to 30 in good health. Some clones in this sample may be carry-over from other donors' samples. V gene TRBV7-8 combines with J gene TRBJ2-1; 9 bases line up with TRBD1. The specimen sequenced was naive CD4+ T cells from PBMCs. Indicated subset: CD45RA+ positively selected. The CDR3: CASSLRAGQGYNEQFF. The CDR3 bases are TGTGCCAGCAGCCTGAGAGCGGGACAGGGATACAATGAGCAGTTCTTC.